This T cell receptor (beta chain) is drawn from a study of cytomegalovirus exposure and HLA in healthy donors. As for the study in general: Earlier sequencing of 150 million to 200 million T cells yielded approximately 120 million unique TCR beta sequences. Findings and caveats of the study: In a later analysis, HLA-associated beta chains showed higher expansion and lower generation probabilities than comparable chains. An analysis done earlier found most TCR beta V segments productive about 87% or about 30% of the time.

The CDR3 totals 14 residues. The germline V gene has CDR1 MGHDK and CDR2 SYGVNS. V lost 4 bases to trimming and J lost 0 bases, with 4 bases between them. This PCR relied on a set of 60 Vbeta primers and 13 Jbeta primers. The data were produced by immunoSEQ multiplex PCR, yet TCRdb's version contains in-frame clones alone and is incomplete. Altogether some 150,000 clones are present, over 70% being singletons, with the ten largest covering 9.5% to 15%. About this clone: Its antigen is currently unknown.

The specimen was PBMCs. The chain employs TRBV25-1 and TRBJ2-6, with unresolved D. The sequence was obtained from a man aged 25 to 40 in good health and CMV-seropositive. CDR3 region: CASSAGSGANVLTF. The CDR3 nucleotides read TGTGCCAGCAGTGCGGGCTCTGGGGCCAACGTCCTGACTTTC.